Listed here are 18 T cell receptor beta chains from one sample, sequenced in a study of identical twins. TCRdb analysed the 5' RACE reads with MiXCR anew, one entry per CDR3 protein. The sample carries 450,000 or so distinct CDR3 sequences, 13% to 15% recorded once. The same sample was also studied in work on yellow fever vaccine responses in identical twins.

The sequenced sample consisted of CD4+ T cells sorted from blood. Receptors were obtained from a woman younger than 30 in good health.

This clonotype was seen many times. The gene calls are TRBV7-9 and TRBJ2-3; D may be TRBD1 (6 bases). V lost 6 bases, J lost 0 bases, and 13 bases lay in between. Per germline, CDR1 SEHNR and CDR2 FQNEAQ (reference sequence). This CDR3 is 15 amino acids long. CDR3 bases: TGTGCCAGCAGTCTAGGACAGACTAGCACAGATACGCAGTATTTT. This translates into CASSLGQTSTDTQYF.

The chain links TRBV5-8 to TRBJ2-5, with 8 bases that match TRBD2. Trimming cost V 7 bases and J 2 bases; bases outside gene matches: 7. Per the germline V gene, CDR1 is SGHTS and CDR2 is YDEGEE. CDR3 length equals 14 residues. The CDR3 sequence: CASGPGLAQETQYF. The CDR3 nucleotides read TGTGCCAGCGGCCCCGGACTAGCACAAGAGACCCAGTACTTC.

The DNA for the CDR3 is TGTGCCAGCAGTTTAGCTTCCCTAGCGGGAGCTGAGCAGTTCTTC. This encodes CASSLASLAGAEQFF. V gene TRBV12-3 or TRBV12-4 combines with J gene TRBJ2-1, with 10 bases fitting TRBD2. V shed 0 bases and J 9 bases; nucleotides not matched to a gene: 5. This CDR3 is built from 15 residues.

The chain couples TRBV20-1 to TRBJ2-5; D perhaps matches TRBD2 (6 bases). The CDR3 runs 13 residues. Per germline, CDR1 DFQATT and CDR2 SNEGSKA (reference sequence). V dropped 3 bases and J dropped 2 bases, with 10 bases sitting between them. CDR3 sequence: CSASRTIQETQYF. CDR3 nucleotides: TGCAGTGCTAGCCGGACTATTCAAGAGACCCAGTACTTC.

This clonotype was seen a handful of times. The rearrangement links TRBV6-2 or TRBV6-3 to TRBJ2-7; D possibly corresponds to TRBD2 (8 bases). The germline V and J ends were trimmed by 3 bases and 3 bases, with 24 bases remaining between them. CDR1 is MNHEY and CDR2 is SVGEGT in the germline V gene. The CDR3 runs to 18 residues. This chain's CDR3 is CASSYRPGGGLSYYEQYF. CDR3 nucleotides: TGTGCCAGCAGTTATCGCCCGGGAGGGGGCTTGAGCTACTACGAGCAGTACTTC.

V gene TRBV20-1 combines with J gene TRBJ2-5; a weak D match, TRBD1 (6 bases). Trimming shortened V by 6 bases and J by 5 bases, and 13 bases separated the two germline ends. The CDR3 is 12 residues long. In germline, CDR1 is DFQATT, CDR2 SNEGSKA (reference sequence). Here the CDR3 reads CSATTGIETQYF. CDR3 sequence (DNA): TGCAGTGCAACCACAGGGATTGAGACCCAGTACTTC.

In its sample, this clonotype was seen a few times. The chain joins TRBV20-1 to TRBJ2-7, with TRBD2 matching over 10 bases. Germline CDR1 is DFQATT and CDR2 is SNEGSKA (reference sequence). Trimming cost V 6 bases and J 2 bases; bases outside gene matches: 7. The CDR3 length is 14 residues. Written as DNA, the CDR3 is TGCAGTGCCTGGGGTAGCGGGGGGACCTACGAGCAGTACTTC. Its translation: CSAWGSGGTYEQYF.

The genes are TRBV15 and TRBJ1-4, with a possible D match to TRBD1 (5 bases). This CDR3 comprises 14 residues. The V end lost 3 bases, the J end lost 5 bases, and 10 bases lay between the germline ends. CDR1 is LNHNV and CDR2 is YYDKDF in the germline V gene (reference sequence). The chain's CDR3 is CATSSGGLNEKLFF. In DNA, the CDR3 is TGTGCCACCAGCAGCGGGGGGTTGAATGAAAAACTGTTTTTT.

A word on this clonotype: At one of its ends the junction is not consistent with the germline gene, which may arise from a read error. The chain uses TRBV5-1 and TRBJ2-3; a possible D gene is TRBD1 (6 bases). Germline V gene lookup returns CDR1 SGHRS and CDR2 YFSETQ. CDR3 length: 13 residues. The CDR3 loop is CASSSDSIDTQYF. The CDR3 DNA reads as TGCGCCAGCAGCTCGGACAGCATAGATACGCAGTATTTT.

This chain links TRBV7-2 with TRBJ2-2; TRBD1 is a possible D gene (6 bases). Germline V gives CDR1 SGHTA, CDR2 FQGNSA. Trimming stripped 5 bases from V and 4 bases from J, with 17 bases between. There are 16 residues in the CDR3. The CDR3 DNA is TGTGCCAGCAGCACCCGGGTGGGGGCTGGCACCGGGGAGCTGTTTTTT. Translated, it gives CASSTRVGAGTGELFF.

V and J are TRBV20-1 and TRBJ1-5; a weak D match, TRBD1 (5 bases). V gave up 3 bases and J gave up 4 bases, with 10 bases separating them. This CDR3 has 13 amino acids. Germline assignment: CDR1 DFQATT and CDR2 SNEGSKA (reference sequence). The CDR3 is CSASPWGNQPQHF. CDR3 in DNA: TGCAGTGCTAGTCCATGGGGGAATCAGCCCCAGCATTTT.

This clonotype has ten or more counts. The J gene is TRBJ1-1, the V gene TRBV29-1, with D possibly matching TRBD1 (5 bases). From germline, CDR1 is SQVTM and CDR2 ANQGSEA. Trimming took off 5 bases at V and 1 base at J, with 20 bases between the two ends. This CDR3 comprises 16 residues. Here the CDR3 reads CSVTGGRARSNTEAFF. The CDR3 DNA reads TGCAGCGTTACCGGGGGAAGGGCGCGCTCGAACACTGAAGCTTTCTTT.

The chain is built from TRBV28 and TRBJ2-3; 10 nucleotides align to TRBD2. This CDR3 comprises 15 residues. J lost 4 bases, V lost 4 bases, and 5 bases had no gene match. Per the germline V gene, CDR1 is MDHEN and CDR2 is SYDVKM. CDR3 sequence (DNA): TGTGCCAGCAGTTCTAGCGGGAGAGGGCCAGATACGCAGTATTTT. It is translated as CASSSSGRGPDTQYF.

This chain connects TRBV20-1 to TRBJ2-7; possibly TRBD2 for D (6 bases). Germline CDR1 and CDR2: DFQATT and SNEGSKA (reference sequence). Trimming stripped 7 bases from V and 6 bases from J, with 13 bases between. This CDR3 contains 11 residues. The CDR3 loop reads CSGGKAGEQYF. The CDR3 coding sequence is TGCAGTGGCGGGAAGGCGGGCGAGCAGTACTTC.

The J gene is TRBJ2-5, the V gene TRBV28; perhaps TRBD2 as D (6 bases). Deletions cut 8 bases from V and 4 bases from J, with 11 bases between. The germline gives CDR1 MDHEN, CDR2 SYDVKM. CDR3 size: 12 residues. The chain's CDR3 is CASGRDPETQYF. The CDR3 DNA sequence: TGTGCCAGCGGGCGGGACCCAGAGACCCAGTACTTC. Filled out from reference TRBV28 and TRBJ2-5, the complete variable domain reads DVKVTQSSRYLVKRTGEKVFLECVQDMDHENMFWYRQDPGLGLRLIYFSYDVKMKEKGDIPEGYSVSREKKERFSLILESASTNQTSMYLCASGRDPETQYFGPGTRLLVL.

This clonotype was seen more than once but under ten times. In nucleotides, the CDR3 is TGTGCCAGCAGTCGTACGGCAAGGCATTCACCCCTCCACTTT. This codes for CASSRTARHSPLHF. The J gene is TRBJ1-6, the V gene TRBV12-3 or TRBV12-4; D not certain. Trimming removed 5 bases at V and 8 bases at J, with 13 bases between. The length of the CDR3 is 14 residues.

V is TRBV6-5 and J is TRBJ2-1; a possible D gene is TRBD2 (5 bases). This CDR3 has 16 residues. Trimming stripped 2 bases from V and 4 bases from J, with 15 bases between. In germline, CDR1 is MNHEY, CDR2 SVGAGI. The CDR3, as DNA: TGTGCCAGCAGTTACCCTGACGGGATAAGGTACAATGAGCAGTTCTTC. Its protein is CASSYPDGIRYNEQFF.

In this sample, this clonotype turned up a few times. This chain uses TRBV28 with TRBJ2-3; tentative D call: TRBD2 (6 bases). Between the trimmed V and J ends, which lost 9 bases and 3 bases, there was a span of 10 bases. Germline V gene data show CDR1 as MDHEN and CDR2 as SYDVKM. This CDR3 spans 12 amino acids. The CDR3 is CASRELTDTQYF. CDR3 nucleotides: TGTGCCAGTCGGGAGTTGACAGATACGCAGTATTTT. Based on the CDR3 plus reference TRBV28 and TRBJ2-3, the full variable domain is DVKVTQSSRYLVKRTGEKVFLECVQDMDHENMFWYRQDPGLGLRLIYFSYDVKMKEKGDIPEGYSVSREKKERFSLILESASTNQTSMYLCASRELTDTQYFGPGTRLTVL.